A single T cell receptor beta chain is shown here with its context. Its antigen is not known. Germline V gene data show CDR1 as SGHRS and CDR2 as YFSETQ. The CDR3 has 16 amino acids. Trimming removed 5 bases at V and 2 bases at J, with 16 bases between. The data were taken from a study of T cell responses to AZD1222 COVID-19 vaccine. The method was immunoSEQ multiplex PCR; TCRdb's version includes in-frame clones alone and lacks a portion of them. The table shows fewer than 120,000 clones, with around 90% occurring only once. Study conclusions and caveats: There were vaccine-associated CD4 TCRs across spike, dominant at 160-218 and 743-854. Clonal diversity was possibly underestimated; the donors were predominantly white British and more often female. Only after the peak T cell response were repertoires sampled.

Pooling was applied to second doses at about 4 or about 12 weeks. This sequence originates from an adult who received the AZD1222 COVID-19 vaccine. The chain recombines TRBV5-1 with TRBJ2-2; the D gene is possibly TRBD2 (6 bases). Material: peripheral blood, obtained 28 days after the second AZD1222 dose. For the CDR3, the DNA is TGCGCCAGCAGTTCGCCGGCGGGGCCCAACACCGGGGAGCTGTTTTTT. Translation gives CASSSPAGPNTGELFF.